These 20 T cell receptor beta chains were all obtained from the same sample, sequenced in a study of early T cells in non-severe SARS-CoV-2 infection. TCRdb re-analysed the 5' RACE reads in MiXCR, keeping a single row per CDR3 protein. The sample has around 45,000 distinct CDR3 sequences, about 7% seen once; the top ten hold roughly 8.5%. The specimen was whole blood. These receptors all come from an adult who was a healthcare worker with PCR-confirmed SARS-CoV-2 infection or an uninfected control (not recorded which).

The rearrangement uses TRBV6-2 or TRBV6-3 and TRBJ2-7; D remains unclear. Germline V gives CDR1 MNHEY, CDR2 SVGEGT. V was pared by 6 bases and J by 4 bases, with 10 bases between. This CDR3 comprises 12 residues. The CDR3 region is CASRKSDYEQYF. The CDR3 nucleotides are TGTGCCAGCAGGAAGTCGGATTACGAGCAGTACTTC.

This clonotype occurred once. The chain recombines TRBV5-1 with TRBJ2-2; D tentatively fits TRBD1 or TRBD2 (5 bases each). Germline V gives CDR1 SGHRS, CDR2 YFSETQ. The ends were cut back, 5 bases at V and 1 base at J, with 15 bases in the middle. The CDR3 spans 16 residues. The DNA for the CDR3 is TGCGCCAGCAGGCGTCCCGGGACCGAGAACACCGGGGAGCTGTTTTTT. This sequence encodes CASRRPGTENTGELFF. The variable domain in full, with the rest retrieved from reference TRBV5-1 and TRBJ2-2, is KAGVTQTPRYLIKTRGQQVTLSCSPISGHRSVSWYQQTPGQGLQFLFEYFSETQRNKGNFPGRFSGRQFSNSRSEMNVSTLELGDSALYLCASRRPGTENTGELFFGEGSRLTVL.

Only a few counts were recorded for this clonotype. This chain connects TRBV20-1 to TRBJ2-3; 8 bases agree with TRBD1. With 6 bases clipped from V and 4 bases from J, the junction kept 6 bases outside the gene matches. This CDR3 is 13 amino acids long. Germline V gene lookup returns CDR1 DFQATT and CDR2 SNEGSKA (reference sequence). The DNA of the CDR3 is TGCAGTGCCACGAGGACAGGGCCAGATACGCAGTATTTT. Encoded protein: CSATRTGPDTQYF.

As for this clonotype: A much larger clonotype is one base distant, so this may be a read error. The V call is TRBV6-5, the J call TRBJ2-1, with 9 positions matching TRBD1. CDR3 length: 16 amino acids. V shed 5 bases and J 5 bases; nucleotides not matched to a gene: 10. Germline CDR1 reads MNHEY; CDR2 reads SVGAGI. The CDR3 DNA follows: TGTGCCAGCAGTCACATGGGGACAGGGATCGACAATGAGCAGTTCTTC. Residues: CASSHMGTGIDNEQFF.

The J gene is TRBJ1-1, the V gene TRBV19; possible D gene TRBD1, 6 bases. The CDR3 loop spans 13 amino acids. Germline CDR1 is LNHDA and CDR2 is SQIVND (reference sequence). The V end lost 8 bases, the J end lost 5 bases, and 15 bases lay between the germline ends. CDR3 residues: CASAAGEITEAFF. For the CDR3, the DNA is TGTGCCAGTGCGGCAGGGGAAATTACTGAAGCTTTCTTT.

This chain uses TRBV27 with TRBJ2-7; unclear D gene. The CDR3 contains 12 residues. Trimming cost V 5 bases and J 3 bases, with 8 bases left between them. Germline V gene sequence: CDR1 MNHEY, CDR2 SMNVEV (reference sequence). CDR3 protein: CASSPMGYEQYF. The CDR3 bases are TGTGCCAGCAGTCCCATGGGCTACGAGCAGTACTTC.

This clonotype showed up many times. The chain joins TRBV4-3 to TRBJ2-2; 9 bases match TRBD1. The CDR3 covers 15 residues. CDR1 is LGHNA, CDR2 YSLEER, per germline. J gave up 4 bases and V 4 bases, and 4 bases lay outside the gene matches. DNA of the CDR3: TGCGCCAGCAGCCGCCGGGACAGGGCCACCGGGGAGCTGTTTTTT. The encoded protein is CASSRRDRATGELFF.

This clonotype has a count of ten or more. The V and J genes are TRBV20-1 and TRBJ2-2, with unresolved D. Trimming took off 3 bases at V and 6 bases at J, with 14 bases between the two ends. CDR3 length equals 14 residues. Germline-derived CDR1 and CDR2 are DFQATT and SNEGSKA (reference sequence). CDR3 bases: TGCAGTGCTAGGTGGGGAACGCAGTCCGGGGAGCTGTTTTTT. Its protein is CSARWGTQSGELFF.

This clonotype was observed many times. CDR3 in DNA: TGTGCCAGTAGTCTTTTGGGAGGGGGCAATGAGCAGTTCTTC. Its translation: CASSLLGGGNEQFF. The chain combines TRBV19 with TRBJ2-1, with a possible D match to TRBD2 (7 bases). The CDR3 sequence is 14 residues long. Between the trimmed V and J ends, which lost 5 bases and 6 bases, there was a span of 14 bases. Germline V gene data show CDR1 as LNHDA and CDR2 as SQIVND (reference sequence).

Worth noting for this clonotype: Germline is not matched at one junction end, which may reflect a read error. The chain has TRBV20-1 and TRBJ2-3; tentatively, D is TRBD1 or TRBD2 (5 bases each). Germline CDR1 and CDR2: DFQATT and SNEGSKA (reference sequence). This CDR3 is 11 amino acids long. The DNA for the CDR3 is TGCAGTGCTAGGGCTGGGGACGGCAGAAGTTTT. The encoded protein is CSARAGDGRSF.

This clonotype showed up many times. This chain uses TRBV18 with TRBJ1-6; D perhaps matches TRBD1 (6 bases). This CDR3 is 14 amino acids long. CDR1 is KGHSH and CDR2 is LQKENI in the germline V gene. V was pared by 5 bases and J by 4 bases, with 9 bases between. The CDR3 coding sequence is TGTGCCAGCTCATCCACAGGGTATAATTCACCCCTCCACTTT. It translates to CASSSTGYNSPLHF.

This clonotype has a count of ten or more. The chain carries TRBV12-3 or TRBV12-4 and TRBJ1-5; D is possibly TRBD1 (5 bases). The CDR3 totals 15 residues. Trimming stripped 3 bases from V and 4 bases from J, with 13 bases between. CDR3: CASSLGGALNQPQHF. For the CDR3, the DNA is TGTGCCAGCAGTTTGGGTGGGGCGCTGAATCAGCCCCAGCATTTT.

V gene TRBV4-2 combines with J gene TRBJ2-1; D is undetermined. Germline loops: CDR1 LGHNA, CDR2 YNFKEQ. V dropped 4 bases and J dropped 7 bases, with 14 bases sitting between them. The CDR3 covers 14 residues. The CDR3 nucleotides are TGTGCCAGCAGCCTTTCGGAATCGAGGAATGAGCAGTTCTTC. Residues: CASSLSESRNEQFF.

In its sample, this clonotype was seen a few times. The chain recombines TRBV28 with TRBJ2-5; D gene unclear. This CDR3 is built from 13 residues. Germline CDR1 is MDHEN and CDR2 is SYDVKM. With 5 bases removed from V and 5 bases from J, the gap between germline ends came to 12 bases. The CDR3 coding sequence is TGTGCCAGCAGTCCCCGGTCCGGGGAGACCCAGTACTTC. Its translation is CASSPRSGETQYF. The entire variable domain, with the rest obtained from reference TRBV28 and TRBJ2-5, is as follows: DVKVTQSSRYLVKRTGEKVFLECVQDMDHENMFWYRQDPGLGLRLIYFSYDVKMKEKGDIPEGYSVSREKKERFSLILESASTNQTSMYLCASSPRSGETQYFGPGTRLLVL.

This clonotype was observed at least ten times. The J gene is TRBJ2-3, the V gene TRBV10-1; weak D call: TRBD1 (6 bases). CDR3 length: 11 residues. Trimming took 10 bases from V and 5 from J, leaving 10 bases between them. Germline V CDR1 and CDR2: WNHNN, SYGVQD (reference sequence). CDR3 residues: CATMTGDTQYF. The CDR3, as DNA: TGCGCCACCATGACAGGAGATACGCAGTATTTT.

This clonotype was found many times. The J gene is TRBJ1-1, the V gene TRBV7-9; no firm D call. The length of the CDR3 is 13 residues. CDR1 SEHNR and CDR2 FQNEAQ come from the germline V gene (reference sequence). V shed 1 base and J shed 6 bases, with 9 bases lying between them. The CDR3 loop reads CASSLGVRSEAFF. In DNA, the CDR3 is TGTGCCAGCAGCTTAGGGGTCCGGTCTGAAGCTTTCTTT.

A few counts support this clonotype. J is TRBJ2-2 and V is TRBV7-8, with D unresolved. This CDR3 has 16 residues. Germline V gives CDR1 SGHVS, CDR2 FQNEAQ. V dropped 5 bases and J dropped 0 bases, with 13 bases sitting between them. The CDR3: CASSNGFGANTGELFF. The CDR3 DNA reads TGTGCCAGCAGCAACGGTTTTGGGGCGAACACCGGGGAGCTGTTTTTT.

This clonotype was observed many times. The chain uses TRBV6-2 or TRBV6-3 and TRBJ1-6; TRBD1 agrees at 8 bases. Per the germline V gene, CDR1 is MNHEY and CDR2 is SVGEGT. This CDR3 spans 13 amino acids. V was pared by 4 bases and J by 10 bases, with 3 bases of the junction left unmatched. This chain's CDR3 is CASSSGGTSPLHF. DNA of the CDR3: TGTGCCAGCAGTTCAGGGGGCACATCACCCCTCCACTTT.

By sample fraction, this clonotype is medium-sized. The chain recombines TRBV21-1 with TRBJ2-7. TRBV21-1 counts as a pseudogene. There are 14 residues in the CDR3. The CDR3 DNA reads TGTGCCAGCAGCCACAGAAAAGGATCCTACGAGCAGTACTTC. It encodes CASSHRKGSYEQYF.

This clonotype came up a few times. CDR3 DNA sequence: TGCAGTGCTAGAGCCTCACTGGGGCGGGAGACCCAGTACTTC. This translates into CSARASLGRETQYF. The rearrangement joins TRBV20-1 to TRBJ2-5, with D perhaps matching TRBD1 (5 bases). CDR1 and CDR2 (germline): DFQATT, SNEGSKA (reference sequence). The CDR3 has 14 residues. V lost 1 base and J lost 5, with 14 bases in between.